These 3 T cell receptor beta chains were sequenced from one sample in a study of cytomegalovirus exposure and HLA in healthy donors. Primers for the PCR totalled 60 Vbeta and 13 Jbeta. The repertoire was sequenced with immunoSEQ multiplex PCR; TCRdb's copy has only in-frame clones and lacks some. The repertoire consists of over 100,000 clones, with about three fifths occurring once and the leading ten covering 10%. The sample taken for sequencing was PBMCs. The source is a man aged 35 to 55 in good health and CMV-seropositive.

J is TRBJ2-7 and V is TRBV6-5; 8 nucleotides agree with TRBD2. The CDR3 has 16 amino acids. Germline V gene sequence: CDR1 MNHEY, CDR2 SVGAGI. V lost 4 bases and J lost 0; bases outside the gene matches: 8. The CDR3 sequence is CASSSRGGRGSYEQYF. The CDR3 DNA is TGTGCCAGCAGTTCCCGGGGGGGGAGGGGCTCCTACGAGCAGTACTTC.

The chain recombines TRBV4-3 with TRBJ2-7; D ambiguous. Germline V gives CDR1 LGHNA, CDR2 YSLEER. V lost 1 base to trimming and J lost 2 bases, with 9 bases between them. This CDR3 comprises 14 residues. The DNA for the CDR3 is TGCGCCAGCAGCCAAGGGGCATATACCTACGAGCAGTACTTC. Amino acid sequence: CASSQGAYTYEQYF.

The rearrangement joins TRBV9 to TRBJ1-4; TRBD1 might be the D (5 bases). Germline lookup yields CDR1 SGDLS and CDR2 YYNGEE. Trimming cost V 5 bases and J 6 bases, with 17 bases left between them. The CDR3 covers 15 residues. The CDR3 reads CASSVWGSSDEKLFF. The CDR3 nucleotides are TGTGCCAGCAGTGTCTGGGGCAGTAGTGATGAAAAACTGTTTTTT.